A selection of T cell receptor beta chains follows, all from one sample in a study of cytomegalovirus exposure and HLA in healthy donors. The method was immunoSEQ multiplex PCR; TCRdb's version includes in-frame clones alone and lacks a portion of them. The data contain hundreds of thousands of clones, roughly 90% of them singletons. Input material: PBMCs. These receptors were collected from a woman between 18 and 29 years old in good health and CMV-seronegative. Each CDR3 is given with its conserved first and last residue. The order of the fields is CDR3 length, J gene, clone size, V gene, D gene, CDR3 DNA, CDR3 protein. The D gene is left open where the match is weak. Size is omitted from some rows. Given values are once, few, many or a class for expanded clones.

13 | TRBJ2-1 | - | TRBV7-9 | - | TGTGCCAGCCGGGACACCGAATACAATGAGCAGTTCTTC | CASRDTEYNEQFF
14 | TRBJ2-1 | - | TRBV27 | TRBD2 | TGTGCCAGCGCCAGACTAGCGGCCCACAATGAGCAGTTCTTC | CASARLAAHNEQFF
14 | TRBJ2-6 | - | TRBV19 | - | TGTGCCAGTAGAATTTACTCTGGGGCCAACGTCCTGACTTTC | CASRIYSGANVLTF
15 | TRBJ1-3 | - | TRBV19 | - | TGTGCCAGTAGTAAGAGGGTCATCTCTGGAAACACCATATATTTT | CASSKRVISGNTIYF
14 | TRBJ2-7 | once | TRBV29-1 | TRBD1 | TGCAGCGTAGGACGGGACAGGGGGCTTTTCGAGCAGTACTTC | CSVGRDRGLFEQYF
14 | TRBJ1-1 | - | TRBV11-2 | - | TGTGCCAGCAGCTTTAGGACATCGAACACTGAAGCTTTCTTT | CASSFRTSNTEAFF
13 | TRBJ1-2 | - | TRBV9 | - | TGTGCCAGCAGCGTAGGGAGGGCTGAAGGCTACACCTTC | CASSVGRAEGYTF
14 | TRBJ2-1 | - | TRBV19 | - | TGTGCCAGCTCGACAGCGAACTCCTACAATGAGCAGTTCTTC | CASSTANSYNEQFF
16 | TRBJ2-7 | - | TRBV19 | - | TGTGCCAGTAGTATTCAGGGATGGGGGCCCACCTACGAGCAGTACTTC | CASSIQGWGPTYEQYF
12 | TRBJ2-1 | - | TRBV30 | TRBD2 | TGTGCCTGGAGGGGTAGCGGGACCACTGAGTTCTTC | CAWRGSGTTEFF
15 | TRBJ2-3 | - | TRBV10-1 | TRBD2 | TGCGCCAGCAGTGCGCTAGCGGGAGTGGCAGATACGCAGTATTTT | CASSALAGVADTQYF
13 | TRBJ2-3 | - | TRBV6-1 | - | TGTGCCAGCAGTGCCTACCGCACAGATACGCAGTATTTT | CASSAYRTDTQYF
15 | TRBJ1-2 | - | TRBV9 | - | TGTGCCAGCAGCGTAGCAACAGCATCATCCTATGGCTACACCTTC | CASSVATASSYGYTF
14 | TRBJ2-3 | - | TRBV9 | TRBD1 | TGTGCCAGCAGCGTAGCAGGGGGCGCAGATACGCAGTATTTT | CASSVAGGADTQYF
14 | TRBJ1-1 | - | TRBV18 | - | TGTGCCAGCTCCGCGATGGGAGTGAACACTGAAGCTTTCTTT | CASSAMGVNTEAFF
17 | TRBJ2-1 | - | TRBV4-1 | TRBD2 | TGCGCCAGCAGCCAAAAAAGGACTAGCGGGGGGGGAAATGAGCAGTTCTTC | CASSQKRTSGGGNEQFF
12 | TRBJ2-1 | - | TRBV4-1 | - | TGCGCCAGCAGCCAAGACAACAATGAGCAGTTCTTC | CASSQDNNEQFF
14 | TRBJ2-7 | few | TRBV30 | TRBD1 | TGTGCCTGGACCCCCGGACAGGGGAGATACGAGCAGTACTTC | CAWTPGQGRYEQYF
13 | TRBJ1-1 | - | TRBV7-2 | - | TGTGCCAGCAGCCCCGGACAGTACACTGAAGCTTTCTTT | CASSPGQYTEAFF
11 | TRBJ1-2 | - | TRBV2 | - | TGTGCCAGCATACTGTCCTATGGCTACACCTTC | CASILSYGYTF
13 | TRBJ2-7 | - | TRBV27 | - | TGTGCCAGCAGACGAGTCGACAGCTACGAGCAGTACTTC | CASRRVDSYEQYF
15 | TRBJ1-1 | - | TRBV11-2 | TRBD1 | TGTGCCAGCAGCTTGACAGGGGGAAGGAACACTGAAGCTTTCTTT | CASSLTGGRNTEAFF
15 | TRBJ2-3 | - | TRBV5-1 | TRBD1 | TGCGCCAGCAGCTCACAAGACAGGGGGTCAGATACGCAGTATTTT | CASSSQDRGSDTQYF
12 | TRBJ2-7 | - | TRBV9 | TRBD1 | TGTGCCAGCAGCGGACAGGGCTACGAGCAGTACTTC | CASSGQGYEQYF
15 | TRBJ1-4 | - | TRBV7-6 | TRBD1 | TGTGCCAGCAGCTTTGAGGGGGCCACTAATGAAAAACTGTTTTTT | CASSFEGATNEKLFF
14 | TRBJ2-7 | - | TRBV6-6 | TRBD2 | TGTGCCAGCCAGACTAGCGGGGCTATCAACGAGCAGTACTTC | CASQTSGAINEQYF
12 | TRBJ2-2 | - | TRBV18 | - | TGTGCCAGCACAGGGCACCCCGGGGAGCTGTTTTTT | CASTGHPGELFF
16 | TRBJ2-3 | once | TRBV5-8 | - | TGTGCCAGCAGCTTGGGGAGGGAGTGGAGCACAGATACGCAGTATTTT | CASSLGREWSTDTQYF
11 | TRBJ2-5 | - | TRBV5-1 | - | TGCGCCAGCAGCTTCGAAGAGACCCAGTACTTC | CASSFEETQYF
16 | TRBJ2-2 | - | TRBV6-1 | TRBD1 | TGTGCCAGCAGTGAATACGGACAGGGGTTGACCGGGGAGCTGTTTTTT | CASSEYGQGLTGELFF
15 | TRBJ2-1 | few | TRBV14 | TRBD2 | TGTGCCAGCAGGTCGGGACTAGCGGGCTACAATGAGCAGTTCTTC | CASRSGLAGYNEQFF
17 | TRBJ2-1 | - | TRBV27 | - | TGTGCCAGCTACCCGGCAGAGGCTTTCGGAGGCCGCAATGAGCAGTTCTTC | CASYPAEAFGGRNEQFF
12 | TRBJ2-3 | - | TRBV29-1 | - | TGCAGCGTTGGGACTAGCACAGATACGCAGTATTTT | CSVGTSTDTQYF
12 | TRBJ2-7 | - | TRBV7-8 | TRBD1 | TGTGCCAGCAGCGGGACAGTCTACGAGCAGTACTTC | CASSGTVYEQYF
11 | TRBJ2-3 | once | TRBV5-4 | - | TGTGCCAGCAGCGTAGACTATACGCAGTATTTT | CASSVDYTQYF
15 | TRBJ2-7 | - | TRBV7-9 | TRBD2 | TGTGCCAGCAGCCCCCGCGCTAGCGGGAGGGGTGAGCAGTACTTC | CASSPRASGRGEQYF
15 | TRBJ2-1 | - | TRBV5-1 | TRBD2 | TGCGCCAGCAGCATAGGACTAGCGGGAGGTGCTGAGCAGTTCTTC | CASSIGLAGGAEQFF
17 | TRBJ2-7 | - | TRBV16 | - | TGTGCCAGCAGCCAAATCCGAGCGACAGGCTCATCCTACGAGCAGTACTTC | CASSQIRATGSSYEQYF
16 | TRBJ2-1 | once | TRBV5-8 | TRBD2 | TGTGCCAGCAGCCCCCGACTAGCAGGTTTCTACAATGAGCAGTTCTTC | CASSPRLAGFYNEQFF